This T cell receptor beta chain is drawn from a study of T cells in Graves' hyperthyroidism and ophthalmopathy. Findings and limits, study-wide: The majority of expanded thyroid clonotypes above 0.001 also appeared in blood.

Amplification targeted TCR beta CDR3 regions from RNA transcripts. HTBI primers were employed in a first-round RT-PCR of the TCR CDR3. TCRdb itself ran the multiplex PCR reads through MiXCR, one entry per CDR3 protein. The sample lists roughly 420,000 distinct CDR3 sequences, around 14% occurring once. The study enrolled patients aged 18 to 65 with newly diagnosed hyperthyroidism of under 2 months' duration. Many counts were recorded for this clonotype. The antigen is unknown. CDR1 and CDR2 (germline): DFQATT, SNEGSKA (reference sequence). The CDR3 totals 13 residues. Trimming pared 4 bases from V and 6 bases from J, leaving 16 bases between.

The sequenced sample consisted of blood. The sequence was collected from a young woman with Graves' hyperthyroidism. The gene calls are TRBV20-1 and TRBJ2-7, with D possibly matching TRBD1 (5 bases). The CDR3: CSATGQGRFEQYF. CDR3 DNA sequence: TGCAGTGCTACCGGGCAGGGAAGGTTCGAGCAGTACTTC.